Included here is one T cell receptor beta chain sequence, with context. This clonotype was seen more than once but under ten times. This clone's antigen is unknown. No much larger clone is present one base from it, and per-base qualities are unavailable. Receptor amplification or capture employed 5' RACE. A second PCR of 7 to 11 cycles was performed with a sample-barcoded 5' primer and a J-beta primer mix. A template-switch 5' adaptor carrying 12 random nucleotides introduced a unique molecular identifier onto each TCR beta cDNA molecule. Each sample yielded at least 3 million CDR3-containing paired-end reads. All of the RNA was converted into first-strand cDNA using the Mint cDNA synthesis kit, with a TRBC-specific oligonucleotide serving as the primer. All cDNA was treated with uracil-DNA glycosylase and then went through a first 18-cycle PCR with the universal primers M1SS and BC2_uni_R. Turning to the authors' computational methods: For normalization, 1 million high-quality reads were randomly selected from each sample, with every read carrying a distinct molecular identifier. Instead of being binned into consensus sequences, reads with shared molecular identifiers were discarded. MiTCR, set to a Q25 quality threshold and the strictest error-elimination algorithm, was used for CDR3 identification, clonotype clustering and error correction. A nonparametric unseen species model using Euler transformation provided a lower-bound estimate of total TCR beta diversity. Starting from the raw public reads, TCRdb applied fastp trimming at Q25, assembled clones with MiXCR and retained in-frame beta chains. Each entry merges the rows of one CDR3 protein and shows their most common DNA and genes. The V and J calls and clone size are TCRdb's, not the authors'. This sample comprises fewer than 2,000,000 distinct CDR3 sequences, roughly 43% of them detected only once. Together, the top ten hold more than 20% of the sample.

Donors were 40 or so systemically healthy Caucasian individuals from Russia aged roughly 6 to 100 years. Each donor gave ten milliliters of peripheral blood, collected into EDTA-treated Vacutainer tubes. Ficoll-Paque density-gradient centrifugation was used to isolate PBMCs, with at least 6 million per sample. Total RNA was extracted from PBMCs with Trizol reagent, with at least 5 micrograms obtained per sample. The percentages of naive CD45RAhigh/CD27high T cells were determined by flow cytometry on a PBMC aliquot from every donor. CDR1 and CDR2 were assigned from the germline V gene as SGHTA and FQGNSA. The CDR3 spans 12 residues, from the cysteine through the phenylalanine. Here the CDR3 DNA is all that survives: 36 bases in frame from base 1. Cut back by 4 bases and 9 bases, the V and J ends lie 13 bases apart. The sample is drawn from a study of blood T cells in healthy people across ages (dated by TCRdb to between 2014 and 2016). Describing the broader study: In model experiments, template switching captured about one uniquely barcoded TCR beta cDNA molecule for every two T cells. Using deep sequencing normalized with unique cDNA molecular identifiers, the study measured how TCR beta repertoire diversity changes with age. Donors were grouped into four age groups: young (average about 15 years), middle-aged (roughly 40), aged (roughly 67) and long-lived (just over 80). To avoid experimental bias, donors of different ages were spread randomly across the sequencing lanes. The study analyzed two additional independent replicas of 1 million unique cDNA reads from the same blood draw for two donors, one aged 18 to 29 and one aged 80 or older. Here is what the overall study found, with its caveats: Observed TCR beta diversity per million T cells fell roughly linearly with age, and a significant reduction was already apparent by age approximately 41. Compared with the aged group, the long-lived group had more naive CD4+ T cells, fewer expanded clones and increased TCR diversity, suggesting age selection. A strong correlation was found between observed TCR beta diversity and the percentage of naive T cells measured by flow cytometry. Estimates of total diversity from one million sequenced T cells were regarded as lower bounds and underestimates. Because the CMV infection status of the donors was unknown, age-related changes in expanded clonotypes may potentially have been confounded. Conclusive comparison of naive and antigen-experienced compartments was prevented by the profiling of bulk unsorted PBMCs.

Material: blood. Recombination linked TRBV7-2 to TRBJ2-7, with an unclear D gene assignment. The receptor was isolated from a human donor in good health. The CDR3 protein sequence reads: CASSSPGRPQYF. At the DNA level, the sequence is TGTGCCAGCAGCTCCCCAGGCAGACCGCAGTACTTC. Reference TRBV7-2 and TRBJ2-7 proteins supply the regions before and after the CDR3; the full variable domain is: GAGVSQSPSNKVTEKGKDVELRCDPISGHTALYWYRQSLGQGLEFLIYFQGNSAPDKSGLPSDRFSAERTGGSVSTLTIQRTQQEDSAVYLCASSSPGRPQYFGPGTRLTVT.